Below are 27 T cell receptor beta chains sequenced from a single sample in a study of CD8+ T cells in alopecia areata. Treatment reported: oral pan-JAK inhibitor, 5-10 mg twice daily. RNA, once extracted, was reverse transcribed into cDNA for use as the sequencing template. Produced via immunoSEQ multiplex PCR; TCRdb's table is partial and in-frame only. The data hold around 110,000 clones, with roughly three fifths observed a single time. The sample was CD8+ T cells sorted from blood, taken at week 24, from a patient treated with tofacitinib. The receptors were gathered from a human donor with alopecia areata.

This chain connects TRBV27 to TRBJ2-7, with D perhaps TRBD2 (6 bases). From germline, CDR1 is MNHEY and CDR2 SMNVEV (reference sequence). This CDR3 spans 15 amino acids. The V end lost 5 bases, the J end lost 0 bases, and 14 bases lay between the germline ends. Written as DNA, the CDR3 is TGTGCCAGCAGTCCCTTGGAGGGTCTCTCCTACGAGCAGTACTTC. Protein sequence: CASSPLEGLSYEQYF.

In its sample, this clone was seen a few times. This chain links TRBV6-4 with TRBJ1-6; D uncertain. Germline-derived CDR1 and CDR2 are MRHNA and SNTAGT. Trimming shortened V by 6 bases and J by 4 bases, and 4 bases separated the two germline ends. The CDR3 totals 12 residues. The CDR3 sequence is CASRQYNSPLHF. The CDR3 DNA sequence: TGTGCCAGCAGACAATATAATTCACCCCTCCACTTT.

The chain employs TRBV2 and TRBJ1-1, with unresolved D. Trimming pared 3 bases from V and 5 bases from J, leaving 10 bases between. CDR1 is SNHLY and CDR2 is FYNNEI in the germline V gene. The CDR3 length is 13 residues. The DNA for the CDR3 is TGTGCCAGCAGTGATGGGATTAGGACTGAAGCTTTCTTT. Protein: CASSDGIRTEAFF.

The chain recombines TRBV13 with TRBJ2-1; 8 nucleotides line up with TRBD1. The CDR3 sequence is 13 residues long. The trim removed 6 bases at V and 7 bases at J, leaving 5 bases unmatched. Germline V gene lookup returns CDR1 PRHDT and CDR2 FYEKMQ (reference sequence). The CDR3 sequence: CASRQGARNEQFF. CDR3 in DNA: TGTGCCAGCAGGCAGGGGGCCAGGAATGAGCAGTTCTTC.

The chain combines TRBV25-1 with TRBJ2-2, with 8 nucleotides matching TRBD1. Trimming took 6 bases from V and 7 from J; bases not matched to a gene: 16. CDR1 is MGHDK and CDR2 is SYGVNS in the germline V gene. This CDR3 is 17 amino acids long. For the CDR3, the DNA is TGTGCCAGCAGCCCCATGTTCGGGCAGGGGGCGGTCGGGGAGCTGTTTTTT. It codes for CASSPMFGQGAVGELFF.

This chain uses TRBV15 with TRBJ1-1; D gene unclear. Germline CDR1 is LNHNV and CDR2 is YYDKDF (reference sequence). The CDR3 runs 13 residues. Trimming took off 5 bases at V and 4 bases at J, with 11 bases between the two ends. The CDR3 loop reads CATSPSRGTEAFF. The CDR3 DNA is TGTGCCACCAGCCCCTCGCGGGGCACTGAAGCTTTCTTT.

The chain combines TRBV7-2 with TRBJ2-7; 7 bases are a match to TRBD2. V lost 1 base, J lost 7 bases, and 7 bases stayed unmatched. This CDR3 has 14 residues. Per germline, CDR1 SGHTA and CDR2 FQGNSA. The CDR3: CASSLVGAGGEQYF. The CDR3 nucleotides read TGTGCCAGCAGCTTAGTCGGCGCCGGGGGGGAGCAGTACTTC.

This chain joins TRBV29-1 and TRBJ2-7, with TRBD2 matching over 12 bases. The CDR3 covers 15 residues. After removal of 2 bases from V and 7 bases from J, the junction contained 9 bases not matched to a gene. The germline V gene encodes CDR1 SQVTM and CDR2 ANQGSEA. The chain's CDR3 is CSVETPTSGGQEQYF. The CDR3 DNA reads TGCAGCGTTGAAACCCCGACTAGCGGGGGACAAGAGCAGTACTTC.

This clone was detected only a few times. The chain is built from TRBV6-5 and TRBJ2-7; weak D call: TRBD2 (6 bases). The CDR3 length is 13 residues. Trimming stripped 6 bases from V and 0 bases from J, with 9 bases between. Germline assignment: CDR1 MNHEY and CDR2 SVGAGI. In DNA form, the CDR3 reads TGTGCCAGCAGCATGGGGGGCTCCTACGAGCAGTACTTC. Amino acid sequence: CASSMGGSYEQYF.

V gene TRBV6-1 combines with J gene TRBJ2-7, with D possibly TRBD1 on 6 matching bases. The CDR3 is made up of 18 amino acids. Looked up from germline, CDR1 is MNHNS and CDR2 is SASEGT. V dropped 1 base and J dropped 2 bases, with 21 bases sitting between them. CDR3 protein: CASSEVPLGAEAAYEQYF. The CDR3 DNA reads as TGTGCCAGCAGTGAAGTACCACTGGGGGCAGAGGCTGCCTACGAGCAGTACTTC.

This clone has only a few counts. The CDR3 region is CATHHPPVEQYF. CDR3 nucleotide sequence: TGTGCCACCCACCACCCGCCGGTCGAGCAGTACTTC. The rearrangement joins TRBV11-2 to TRBJ2-7, with D hard to call. Trimming shortened V by 10 bases and J by 6 bases, and 16 bases separated the two germline ends. The CDR3 is made up of 12 amino acids. The germline V gene encodes CDR1 SGHAT and CDR2 FQNNGV.

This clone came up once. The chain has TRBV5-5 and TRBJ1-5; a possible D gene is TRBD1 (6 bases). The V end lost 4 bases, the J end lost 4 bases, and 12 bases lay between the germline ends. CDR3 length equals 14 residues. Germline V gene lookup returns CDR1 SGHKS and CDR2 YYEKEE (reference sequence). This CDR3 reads CASSPGGGNQPQHF. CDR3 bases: TGTGCCAGCAGCCCAGGAGGGGGGAATCAGCCCCAGCATTTT.

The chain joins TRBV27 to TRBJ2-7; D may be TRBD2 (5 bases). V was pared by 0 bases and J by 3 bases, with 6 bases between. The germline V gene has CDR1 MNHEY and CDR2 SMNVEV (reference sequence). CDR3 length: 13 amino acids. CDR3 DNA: TGTGCCAGCAGTTTATCGGGGAGCTACGAGCAGTACTTC. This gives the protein CASSLSGSYEQYF.

CDR3 nucleotides: TGCGCCAGCAGCTTCCCCTCCTACAATGAGCAGTTCTTC. Translating gives CASSFPSYNEQFF. This chain uses TRBV5-1 with TRBJ2-1; D unresolved. CDR1 and CDR2 from the germline V gene are SGHRS and YFSETQ. Trimming took off 2 bases at V and 0 bases at J, with 3 bases between the two ends. CDR3 size: 13 residues.

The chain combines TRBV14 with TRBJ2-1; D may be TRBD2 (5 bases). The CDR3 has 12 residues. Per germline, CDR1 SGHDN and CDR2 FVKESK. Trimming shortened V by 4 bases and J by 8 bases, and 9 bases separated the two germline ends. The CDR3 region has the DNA TGTGCCAGCAGCCGAGGGCTCGATGAGCAGTTCTTC. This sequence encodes CASSRGLDEQFF. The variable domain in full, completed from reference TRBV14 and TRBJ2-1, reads EAGVTQFPSHSVIEKGQTVTLRCDPISGHDNLYWYRRVMGKEIKFLLHFVKESKQDESGMPNNRFLAERTGGTYSTLKVQPAELEDSGVYFCASSRGLDEQFFGPGTRLTVL.

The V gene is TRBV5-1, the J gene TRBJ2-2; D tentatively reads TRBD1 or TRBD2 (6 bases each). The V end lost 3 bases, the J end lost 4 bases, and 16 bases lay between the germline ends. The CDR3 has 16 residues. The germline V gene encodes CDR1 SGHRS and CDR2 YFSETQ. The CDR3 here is CASSSGAQGVTGELFF. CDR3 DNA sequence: TGCGCCAGCAGCTCGGGGGCCCAGGGAGTCACCGGGGAGCTGTTTTTT.

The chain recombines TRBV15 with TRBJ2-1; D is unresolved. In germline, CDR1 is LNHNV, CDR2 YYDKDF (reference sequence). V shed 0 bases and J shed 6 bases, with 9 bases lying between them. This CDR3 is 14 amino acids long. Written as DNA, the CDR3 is TGTGCCACCAGCAGAGAGAACACGGGCAATGAGCAGTTCTTC. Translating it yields CATSRENTGNEQFF.

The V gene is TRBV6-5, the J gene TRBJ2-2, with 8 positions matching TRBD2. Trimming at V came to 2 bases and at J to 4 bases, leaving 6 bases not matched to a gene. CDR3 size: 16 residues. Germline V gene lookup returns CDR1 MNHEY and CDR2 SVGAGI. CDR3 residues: CASSYGLAGPTGELFF. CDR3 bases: TGTGCCAGCAGTTACGGCCTAGCGGGTCCCACCGGGGAGCTGTTTTTT.

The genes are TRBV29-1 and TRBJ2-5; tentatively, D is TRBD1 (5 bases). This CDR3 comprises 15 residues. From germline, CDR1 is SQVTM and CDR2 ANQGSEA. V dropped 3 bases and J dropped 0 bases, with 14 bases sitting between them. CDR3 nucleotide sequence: TGCAGCGTTGACGGTGCTTGGGGCCACCAAGAGACCCAGTACTTC. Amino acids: CSVDGAWGHQETQYF.

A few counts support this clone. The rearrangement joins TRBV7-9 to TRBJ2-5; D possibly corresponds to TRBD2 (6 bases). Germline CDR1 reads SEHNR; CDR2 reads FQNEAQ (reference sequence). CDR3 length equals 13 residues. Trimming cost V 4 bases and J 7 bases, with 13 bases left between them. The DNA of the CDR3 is TGTGCCAGCAGCTCCCGGTCGGAGGGGACCCAGTACTTC. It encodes CASSSRSEGTQYF. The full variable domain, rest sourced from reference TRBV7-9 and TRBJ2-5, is DTGVSQNPRHKITKRGQNVTFRCDPISEHNRLYWYRQTLGQGPEFLTYFQNEAQLEKSRLLSDRFSAERPKGSFSTLEIQRTEQGDSAMYLCASSSRSEGTQYFGPGTRLLVL.

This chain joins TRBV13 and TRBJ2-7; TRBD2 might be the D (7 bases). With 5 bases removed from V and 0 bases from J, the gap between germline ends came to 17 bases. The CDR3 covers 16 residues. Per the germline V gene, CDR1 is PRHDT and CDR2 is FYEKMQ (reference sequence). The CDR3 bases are TGTGCCAGCAGCCACCGGGGGGCCTTCAGCTCCTACGAGCAGTACTTC. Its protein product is CASSHRGAFSSYEQYF.

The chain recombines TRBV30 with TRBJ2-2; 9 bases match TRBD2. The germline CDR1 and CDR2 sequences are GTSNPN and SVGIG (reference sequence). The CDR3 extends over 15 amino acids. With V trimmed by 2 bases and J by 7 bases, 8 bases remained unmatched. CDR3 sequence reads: CAWSPRGAGGGELFF. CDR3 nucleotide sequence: TGTGCCTGGAGTCCCCGGGGAGCGGGGGGCGGGGAGCTGTTTTTT.

The CDR3 DNA is TGTGCCAGCAGCGATGGACAGGGGGCACGCGGCAATCAGCCCCAGCATTTT. Its protein is CASSDGQGARGNQPQHF. The gene calls are TRBV21-1 and TRBJ1-5; no check of the table's D call, TRBD1, against the DNA was made. TRBV21-1 is shown as a pseudogene. The CDR3 is 17 amino acids.

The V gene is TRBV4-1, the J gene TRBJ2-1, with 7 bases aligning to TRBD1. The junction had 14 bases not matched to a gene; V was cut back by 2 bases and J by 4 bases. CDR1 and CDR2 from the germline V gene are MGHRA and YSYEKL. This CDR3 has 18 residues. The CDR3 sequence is CASSQFVGTVTGYNEQFF. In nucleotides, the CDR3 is TGCGCCAGCAGCCAATTCGTCGGGACAGTTACCGGTTACAATGAGCAGTTCTTC.

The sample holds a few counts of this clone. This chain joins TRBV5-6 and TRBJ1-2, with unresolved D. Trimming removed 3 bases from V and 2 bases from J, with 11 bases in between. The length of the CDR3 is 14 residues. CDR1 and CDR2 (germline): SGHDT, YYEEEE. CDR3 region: CASSSTETNYGYTF. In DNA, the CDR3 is TGTGCCAGCAGCTCAACCGAGACCAACTATGGCTACACCTTC.

CDR3 in amino acids: CASSLPGTYEQYF. CDR3 DNA: TGTGCCAGCAGCTTACCCGGGACCTACGAGCAGTACTTC. The rearrangement uses TRBV7-9 and TRBJ2-7; weak D call: TRBD2 (5 bases). Germline values: CDR1 SEHNR, CDR2 FQNEAQ (reference sequence). V dropped 2 bases and J dropped 2 bases, with 7 bases sitting between them. The CDR3 has 13 residues.

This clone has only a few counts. The CDR3 sequence: CASSGTGGADTQYF. CDR3 nucleotide sequence: TGTGCCAGCAGTGGGACAGGGGGCGCAGATACGCAGTATTTT. V gene TRBV6-4 combines with J gene TRBJ2-3, with TRBD1 identical over 11 bases. CDR1 MRHNA and CDR2 SNTAGT come from the germline V gene. V trimming: 4 bases; J trimming: 4 bases; junction bases outside the gene matches: 1. The CDR3 extends over 14 amino acids.